This is a list of T cell receptor beta chains from one sample in a study of blood T cell repertoires in COVID-19. Libraries were prepared by immunoSEQ multiplex PCR; TCRdb keeps only in-frame clonotypes and omits some of them. The sample yields fewer than 300,000 clones, around 82% seen once. Sequenced material: peripheral blood. The receptors shown here come from a human donor with COVID-19, enrolled during active disease. The donor label of this sample is uncertain. The CDR3 runs from the conserved cysteine through the conserved F or W. D genes are given only for firm matches. For some rows the clone size is stated as once, few or many, or as a class when expanded; others skip it.

j_call clone_size d_call v_call cdr3_nt cdr3_aa
TRBJ1-1 few NA TRBV5-6 TGTGCCAGTACCGGGAGGCGGGGCCAAACCACTGAAGCTTTCTTT CASTGRRGQTTEAFF
TRBJ2-1 NA TRBD2 TRBV7-3 TGTGCCAGCAGCCCCCGACTAGCTTACAATGAGCAGTTCTTC CASSPRLAYNEQFF
TRBJ1-5 NA TRBD1 TRBV6-5 TGTGCCAGCAGTCGCGGGACAGAGAAGTATCAGCCCCAGCATTTT CASSRGTEKYQPQHF
TRBJ2-1 NA TRBD2 TRBV28 TGTGCCAGCAGATACCACTCGACTAGCGGGAGCGGGAATGAGCAGTTCTTC CASRYHSTSGSGNEQFF
TRBJ1-5 NA NA TRBV27 TGTGCCAGCAGAACCCTCCAGGGAGGACATCAGCCCCAGCATTTT CASRTLQGGHQPQHF
TRBJ2-7 NA TRBD1 TRBV9 TGTGCCAGCGCCCCTGAACAGGGGGTCCGATACGAGCAGTACTTC CASAPEQGVRYEQYF
TRBJ2-3 once NA TRBV19 TGTGCCAGTACTCAAACCCTGGGACAATTCGGGGATACGCAGTATTTT CASTQTLGQFGDTQYF
TRBJ2-2 NA NA TRBV7-7 TGTGCTAGCAGCTTAAATACAGGGAACACCGGGGAGCTGTTTTTT CASSLNTGNTGELFF
TRBJ2-3 NA NA TRBV7-9 TGTGCCAGCAGCCCACCTAAATTGGGGCCTATAGATACGCAGTATTTT CASSPPKLGPIDTQYF
TRBJ2-6 NA NA TRBV7-3 TGTGCCAGCAGCTTACCGAGCTTCTCTGGGGCCAACGTCCTGACTTTC CASSLPSFSGANVLTF
TRBJ1-2 NA NA TRBV6-5 TGTGCCAGCAGTTACGGGACACCGTCTAACTATGGCTACACCTTC CASSYGTPSNYGYTF
TRBJ2-1 NA TRBD2 TRBV29-1 TGCAGCGCTACGACTAGCGGGAGCGACGAGCAGTTCTTC CSATTSGSDEQFF
TRBJ2-7 once TRBD2 TRBV5-5 TGTGCCAGCAGCTTGGAAGTACTAGCGGGAAACTACGAGCAGTACTTC CASSLEVLAGNYEQYF
TRBJ2-2 NA TRBD2 TRBV11-2 TGTGCCAGCAGCCCTAGCGGGATCAACACCGGGGAGCTGTTTTTT CASSPSGINTGELFF
TRBJ1-2 NA NA TRBV7-2 TGTGCCAGCAGTTTAAGGGAGGGGCGCGGCTATGGCTACACCTTC CASSLREGRGYGYTF
TRBJ2-7 few NA TRBV30 TGTGCCTGGAGGGAGACGAGAAGGGGCTACGAGCAGTACTTC CAWRETRRGYEQYF
TRBJ1-1 NA NA TRBV28 TGTGCCAGCGCCCCTCGGAGGGTCCCATTGAACACTGAAGCTTTCTTT CASAPRRVPLNTEAFF
TRBJ1-5 NA NA TRBV5-6 TGTGCCAGCAGCCGGTATCCCGGAGTTAGCAATCAGCCCCAGCATTTT CASSRYPGVSNQPQHF
TRBJ1-6 NA TRBD1 TRBV28 TGTGCCAGCAGCTCTCGGACAGGAGTCGGCAATTCACCCCTCCACTTT CASSSRTGVGNSPLHF
TRBJ2-5 NA NA TRBV2 TGTGCCAGCAGTGAAGCGGAAGCGGACCAAGAGACCCAGTACTTC CASSEAEADQETQYF
TRBJ2-3 NA TRBD1 TRBV19 TGTGCCAGTACCCCGTTCGGGACAGGGCCTACAGATACGCAGTATTTT CASTPFGTGPTDTQYF
TRBJ1-2 NA TRBD1 TRBV5-6 TGTGCCAGCAGGCTTTTCGGGACAGGGCTTTCCTATGGCTACACCTTC CASRLFGTGLSYGYTF
TRBJ1-1 NA NA TRBV11-1 TGTGCCAGCAGCTTATATATTGGCCTTGAAGCTTTCTTT CASSLYIGLEAFF